Shown below are 8 T cell receptor beta chains from a single sample sequenced in a study of T cells after yellow fever vaccination. TCRdb reanalysed the 5' RACE reads using MiXCR and keeps one entry per CDR3 protein. The table has around 340,000 distinct CDR3 sequences, around 12% seen once; the top ten hold 3.2%. Material: CD4+ T cells sorted from PBMCs, obtained 15 days after the yellow fever booster vaccination. The receptors originated from a man aged 18 to 29 who received the YFV17D yellow fever vaccine.

This clonotype has a handful of counts. The chain recombines TRBV5-1 with TRBJ2-3; D assignment may be TRBD1 or TRBD2 (6 bases each). Trimming removed 2 bases at V and 4 bases at J, with 14 bases between. CDR1 is SGHRS and CDR2 is YFSETQ in the germline V gene. The CDR3 runs 15 residues. CDR3 region: CASSFWGAIPDTQYF. In DNA form, the CDR3 reads TGCGCCAGCAGCTTTTGGGGGGCCATCCCAGATACGCAGTATTTT. The whole variable domain, remainder taken from reference TRBV5-1 and TRBJ2-3, is KAGVTQTPRYLIKTRGQQVTLSCSPISGHRSVSWYQQTPGQGLQFLFEYFSETQRNKGNFPGRFSGRQFSNSRSEMNVSTLELGDSALYLCASSFWGAIPDTQYFGPGTRLTVL.

This clonotype came up a few times. CDR3 region: CASSLSAAGAYEQYF. The CDR3 coding sequence is TGTGCCAGCAGTTTATCCGCGGCAGGGGCCTACGAGCAGTACTTC. The chain recombines TRBV27 with TRBJ2-7; a possible D gene is TRBD1 (6 bases). From germline, CDR1 is MNHEY and CDR2 SMNVEV (reference sequence). Trimming shortened V by 0 bases and J by 2 bases, and 11 bases separated the two germline ends. CDR3 size: 15 residues.

This clonotype has just a few counts. The chain combines TRBV7-2 with TRBJ2-3, with D unresolved. The CDR3 totals 14 residues. V was pared by 3 bases and J by 2 bases, with 9 bases between. CDR1 and CDR2 (germline): SGHTA, FQGNSA. The CDR3 nucleotides read TGTGCCAGCAGCTTGGCTCGTCTCACAGATACGCAGTATTTT. Protein sequence: CASSLARLTDTQYF. The full variable domain, in which reference TRBV7-2 and TRBJ2-3 provide the parts outside the CDR3, is GAGVSQSPSNKVTEKGKDVELRCDPISGHTALYWYRQSLGQGLEFLIYFQGNSAPDKSGLPSDRFSAERTGGSVSTLTIQRTQQEDSAVYLCASSLARLTDTQYFGPGTRLTVL.

About this clonotype itself: The junction differs from germline at one of its ends, possibly a read error. The genes are TRBV24-1 and TRBJ2-1; a weak D match, TRBD1 (5 bases). CDR1 and CDR2 (germline): KGHDR, SFDVKD. The CDR3 is 13 residues long. CDR3 DNA sequence: TGTGCCACCAGTGATCCAGGGTACAGTGAGCAGTTCTTC. Encoded protein: CATSDPGYSEQFF.

This clonotype was observed a handful of times. The gene calls are TRBV5-1 and TRBJ2-2; D is possibly TRBD1 (5 bases). V gave up 1 base and J gave up 4 bases, with 11 bases separating them. The CDR3 length is 15 residues. The germline gives CDR1 SGHRS, CDR2 YFSETQ. This chain's CDR3 is CASSLMWGVTGELFF. The DNA of the CDR3 is TGCGCCAGCAGCTTGATGTGGGGCGTCACCGGGGAGCTGTTTTTT. The full variable domain, rest sourced from reference TRBV5-1 and TRBJ2-2, is KAGVTQTPRYLIKTRGQQVTLSCSPISGHRSVSWYQQTPGQGLQFLFEYFSETQRNKGNFPGRFSGRQFSNSRSEMNVSTLELGDSALYLCASSLMWGVTGELFFGEGSRLTVL.

This clonotype was recorded a few times. V and J are TRBV12-3 or TRBV12-4 and TRBJ2-5; perhaps TRBD2 as D (5 bases). The CDR3 has 15 amino acids. V lost 3 bases and J lost 3, with 14 bases in between. As DNA, the CDR3 is TGTGCCAGCAGTTTCGCCAGGATCGGGGAAGAGACCCAGTACTTC. It codes for CASSFARIGEETQYF.

The chain employs TRBV2 and TRBJ1-5; the D is unclear. The V gene lost 4 bases and the J gene lost 4 bases, with 5 bases spanning the gap. Germline assignment: CDR1 SNHLY and CDR2 FYNNEI. The CDR3 length is 12 residues. DNA for the CDR3: TGTGCCAGCAGTGGGGCAAATCAGCCCCAGCATTTT. Encoded protein: CASSGANQPQHF.

V and J are TRBV3-1 and TRBJ1-5; a possible D gene is TRBD1 (5 bases). The CDR3 has 15 amino acids. The germline V and J ends were trimmed by 1 base and 9 bases, with 16 bases remaining between them. CDR1 is LGHDT, CDR2 YNNKEL, per germline (reference sequence). DNA for the CDR3: TGTGCCAGCAGCCAAGGGGGTCAGGGCATGCCGCCCCAGCATTTT. Protein product: CASSQGGQGMPPQHF.